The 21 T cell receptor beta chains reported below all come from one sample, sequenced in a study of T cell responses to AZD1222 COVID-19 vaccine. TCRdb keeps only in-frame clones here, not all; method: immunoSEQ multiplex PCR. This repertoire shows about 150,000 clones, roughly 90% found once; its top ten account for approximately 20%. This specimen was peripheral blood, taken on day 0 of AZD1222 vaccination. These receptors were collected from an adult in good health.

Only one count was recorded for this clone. CDR3 DNA: TGTGCCAGCAGTTTTTTGTACAATGAGCAGTTCTTC. Amino acids: CASSFLYNEQFF. This rearrangement joins TRBV27 to TRBJ2-1; D ambiguous. The CDR3 is made up of 12 amino acids. V gave up 3 bases and J gave up 4 bases, with 4 bases separating them. Germline V lookup: CDR1 MNHEY, CDR2 SMNVEV (reference sequence).

CDR3 amino acids: CATSDPPGQGVNQPQHF. CDR3 coding DNA: TGTGCCACCAGTGATCCACCGGGACAGGGGGTCAATCAGCCCCAGCATTTT. The gene calls are TRBV24-1 and TRBJ1-5; TRBD1 aligns across 11 bases. The CDR3 totals 17 residues. Germline CDR1 reads KGHDR; CDR2 reads SFDVKD. V was clipped by 3 bases and J by 3 bases; unmatched bases: 6.

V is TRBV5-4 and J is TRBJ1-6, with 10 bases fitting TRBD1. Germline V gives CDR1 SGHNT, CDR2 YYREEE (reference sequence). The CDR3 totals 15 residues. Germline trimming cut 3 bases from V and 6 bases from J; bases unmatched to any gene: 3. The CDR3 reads CASSSRDRGNSPLHF. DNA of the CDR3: TGTGCCAGCAGCTCGCGGGACAGGGGTAATTCACCCCTCCACTTT.

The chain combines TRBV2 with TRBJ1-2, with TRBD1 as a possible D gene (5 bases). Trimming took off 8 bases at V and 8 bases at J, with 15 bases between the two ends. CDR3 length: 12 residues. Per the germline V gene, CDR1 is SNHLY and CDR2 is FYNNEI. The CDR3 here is CASGTQSLGYTF. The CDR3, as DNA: TGTGCCAGCGGGACTCAATCGCTAGGCTACACCTTC.

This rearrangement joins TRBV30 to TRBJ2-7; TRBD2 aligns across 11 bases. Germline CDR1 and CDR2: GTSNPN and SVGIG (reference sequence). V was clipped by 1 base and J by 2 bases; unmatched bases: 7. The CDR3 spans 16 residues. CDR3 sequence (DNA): TGTGCCTGGAGTGATGGGCTAGCGGGAGGAGCCTACGAGCAGTACTTC. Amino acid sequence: CAWSDGLAGGAYEQYF.

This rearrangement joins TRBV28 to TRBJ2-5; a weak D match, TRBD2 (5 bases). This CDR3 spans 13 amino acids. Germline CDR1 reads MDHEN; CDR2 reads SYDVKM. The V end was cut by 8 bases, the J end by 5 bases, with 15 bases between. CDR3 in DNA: TGTGCCAGCGGGCTAAGGACTCGGGAGACCCAGTACTTC. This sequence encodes CASGLRTRETQYF.

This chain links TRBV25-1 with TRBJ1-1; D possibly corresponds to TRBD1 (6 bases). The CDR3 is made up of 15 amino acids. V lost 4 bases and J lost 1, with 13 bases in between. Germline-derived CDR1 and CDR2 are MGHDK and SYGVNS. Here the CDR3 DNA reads TGTGCCAGCAGTGGGGGGCTGGGCAGGAACACTGAAGCTTTCTTT. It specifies CASSGGLGRNTEAFF.

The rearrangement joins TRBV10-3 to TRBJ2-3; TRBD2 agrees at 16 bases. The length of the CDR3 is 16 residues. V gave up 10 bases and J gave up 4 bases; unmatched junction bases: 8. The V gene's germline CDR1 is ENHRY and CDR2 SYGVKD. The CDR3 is CATRRGTSGGADTQYF. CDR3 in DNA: TGTGCCACCAGGCGGGGGACTAGCGGGGGGGCAGATACGCAGTATTTT.

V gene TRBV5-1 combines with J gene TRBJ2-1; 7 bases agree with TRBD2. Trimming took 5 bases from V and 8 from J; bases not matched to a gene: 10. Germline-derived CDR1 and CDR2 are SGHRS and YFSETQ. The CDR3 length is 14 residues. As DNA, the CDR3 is TGCGCCAGCAGGGGGGGGTTTCCCGGCTATGAGCAGTTCTTC. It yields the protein CASRGGFPGYEQFF.

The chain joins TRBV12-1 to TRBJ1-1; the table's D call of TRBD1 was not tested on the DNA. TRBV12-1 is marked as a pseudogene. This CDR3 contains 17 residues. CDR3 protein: CASSSHDRAHMNTEAFF. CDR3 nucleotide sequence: TGTGCCAGCAGCTCCCATGACAGGGCGCACATGAACACTGAAGCTTTCTTT.

The DNA for the CDR3 is TGTGCCAGCAGCCAAGACAGTTCTTACACTGAAGCTTTCTTT. Translation: CASSQDSSYTEAFF. The J gene is TRBJ1-1, the V gene TRBV3-1 (or the pseudogene TRBV3-2); no clear D. V was clipped by 0 bases and J by 3 bases, with 8 bases between them. CDR1 and CDR2 (germline): LGHDT, YNNKEL (reference sequence). This CDR3 is 14 amino acids long.

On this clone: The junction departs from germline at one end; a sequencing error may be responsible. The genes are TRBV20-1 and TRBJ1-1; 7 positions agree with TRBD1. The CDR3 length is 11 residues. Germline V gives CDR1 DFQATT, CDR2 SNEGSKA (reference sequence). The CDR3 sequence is CSARDRDRFLF. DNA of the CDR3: TGCAGTGCTAGAGATAGGGACAGATTTTTATTT.

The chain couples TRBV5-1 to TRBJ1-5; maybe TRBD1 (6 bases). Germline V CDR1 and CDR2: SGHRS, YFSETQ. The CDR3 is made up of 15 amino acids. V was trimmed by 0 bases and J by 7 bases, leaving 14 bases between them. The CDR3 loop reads CASSLDEGGGQPQHF. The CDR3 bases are TGCGCCAGCAGCTTGGACGAGGGGGGCGGACAGCCCCAGCATTTT.

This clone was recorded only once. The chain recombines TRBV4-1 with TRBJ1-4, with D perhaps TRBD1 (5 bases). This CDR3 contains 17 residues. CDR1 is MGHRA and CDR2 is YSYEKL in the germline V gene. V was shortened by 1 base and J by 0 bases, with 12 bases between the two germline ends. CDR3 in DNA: TGCGCCAGCAGCCAAGGAGGGCGGGGCTCAACTAATGAAAAACTGTTTTTT. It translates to CASSQGGRGSTNEKLFF.

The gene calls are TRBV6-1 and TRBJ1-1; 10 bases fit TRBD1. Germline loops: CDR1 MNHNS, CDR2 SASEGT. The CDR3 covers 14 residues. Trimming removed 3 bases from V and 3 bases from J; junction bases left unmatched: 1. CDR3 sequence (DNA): TGTGCCAGCAGTGAGGACAGGGGGTACACTGAAGCTTTCTTT. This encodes CASSEDRGYTEAFF.

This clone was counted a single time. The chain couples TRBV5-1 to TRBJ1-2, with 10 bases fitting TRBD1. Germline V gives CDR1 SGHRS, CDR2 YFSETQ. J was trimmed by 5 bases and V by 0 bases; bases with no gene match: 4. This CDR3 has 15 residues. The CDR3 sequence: CASSLGTGGHYGYTF. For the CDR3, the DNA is TGCGCCAGCAGCTTGGGGACAGGGGGGCATTATGGCTACACCTTC.

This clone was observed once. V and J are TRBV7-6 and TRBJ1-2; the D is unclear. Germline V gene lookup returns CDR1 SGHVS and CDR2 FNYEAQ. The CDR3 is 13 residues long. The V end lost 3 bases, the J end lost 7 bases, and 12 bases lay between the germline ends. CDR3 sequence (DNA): TGTGCCAGCAGCTTGTATCCCGTCGGTGGCTACACCTTC. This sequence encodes CASSLYPVGGYTF.

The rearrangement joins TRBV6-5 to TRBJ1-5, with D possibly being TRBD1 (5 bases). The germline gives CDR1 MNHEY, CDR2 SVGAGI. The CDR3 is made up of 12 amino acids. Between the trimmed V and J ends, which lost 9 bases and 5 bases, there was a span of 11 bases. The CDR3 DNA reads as TGTGCCAGTACTGGGGCACATCAGCCCCAGCATTTT. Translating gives CASTGAHQPQHF.

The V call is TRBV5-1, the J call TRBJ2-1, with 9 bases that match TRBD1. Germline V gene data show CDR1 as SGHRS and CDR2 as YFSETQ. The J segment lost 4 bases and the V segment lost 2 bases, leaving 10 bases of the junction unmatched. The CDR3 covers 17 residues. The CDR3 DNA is TGCGCCAGCAGCTTCCTGCAACAGGGGGCGGCTTACAATGAGCAGTTCTTC. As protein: CASSFLQQGAAYNEQFF.

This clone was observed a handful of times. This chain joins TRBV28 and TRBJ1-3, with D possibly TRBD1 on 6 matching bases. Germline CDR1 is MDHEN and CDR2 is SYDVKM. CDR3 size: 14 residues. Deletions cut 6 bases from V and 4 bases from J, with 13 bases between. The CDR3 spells CASSPGGQGNTIYF. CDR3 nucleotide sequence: TGTGCCAGCAGCCCCGGGGGGCAAGGAAACACCATATATTTT.

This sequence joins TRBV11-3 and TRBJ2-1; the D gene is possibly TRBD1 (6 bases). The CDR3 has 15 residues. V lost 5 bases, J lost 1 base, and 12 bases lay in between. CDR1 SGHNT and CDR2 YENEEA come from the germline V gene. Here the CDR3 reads CASSPFQGSYNEQFF. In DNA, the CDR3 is TGTGCCAGCAGCCCTTTTCAGGGGTCCTACAATGAGCAGTTCTTC.